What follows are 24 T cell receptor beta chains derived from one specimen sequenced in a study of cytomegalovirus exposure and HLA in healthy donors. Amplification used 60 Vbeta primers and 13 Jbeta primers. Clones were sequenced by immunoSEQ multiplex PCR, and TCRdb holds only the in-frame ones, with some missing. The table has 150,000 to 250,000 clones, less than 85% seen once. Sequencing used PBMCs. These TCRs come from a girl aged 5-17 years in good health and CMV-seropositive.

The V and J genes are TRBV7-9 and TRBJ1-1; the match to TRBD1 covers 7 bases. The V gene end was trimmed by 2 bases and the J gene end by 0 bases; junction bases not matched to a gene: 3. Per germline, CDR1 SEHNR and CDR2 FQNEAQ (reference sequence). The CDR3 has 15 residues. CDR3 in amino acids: CASSLTGTVNTEAFF. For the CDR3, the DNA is TGTGCCAGCAGCTTAACCGGGACAGTGAACACTGAAGCTTTCTTT.

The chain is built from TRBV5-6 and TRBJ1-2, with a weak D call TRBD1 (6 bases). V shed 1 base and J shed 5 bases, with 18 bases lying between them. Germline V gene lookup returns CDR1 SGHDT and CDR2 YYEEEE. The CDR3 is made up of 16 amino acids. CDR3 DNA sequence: TGTGCCAGCAGCTTGCAGGGGACGACGGGAATATATGGCTACACCTTC. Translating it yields CASSLQGTTGIYGYTF.

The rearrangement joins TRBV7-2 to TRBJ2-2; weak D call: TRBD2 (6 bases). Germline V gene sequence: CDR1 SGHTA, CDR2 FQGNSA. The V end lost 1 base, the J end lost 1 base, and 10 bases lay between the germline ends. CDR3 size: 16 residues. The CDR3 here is CASSLVSGVNTGELFF. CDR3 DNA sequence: TGTGCCAGCAGCTTAGTTAGCGGCGTGAACACCGGGGAGCTGTTTTTT.

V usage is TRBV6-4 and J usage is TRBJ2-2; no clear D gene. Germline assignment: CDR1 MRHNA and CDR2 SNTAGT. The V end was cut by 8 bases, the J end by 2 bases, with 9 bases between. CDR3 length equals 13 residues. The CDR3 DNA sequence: TGTGCCAGCGGAGTTACTAACACCGGGGAGCTGTTTTTT. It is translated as CASGVTNTGELFF.

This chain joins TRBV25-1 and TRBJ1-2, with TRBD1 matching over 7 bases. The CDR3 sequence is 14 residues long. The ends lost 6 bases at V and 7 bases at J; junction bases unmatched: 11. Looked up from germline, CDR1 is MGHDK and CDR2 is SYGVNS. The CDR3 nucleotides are TGTGCCAGCAGCTCCCCCGGTACAGGGGTTGGCTACACCTTC. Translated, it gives CASSSPGTGVGYTF.

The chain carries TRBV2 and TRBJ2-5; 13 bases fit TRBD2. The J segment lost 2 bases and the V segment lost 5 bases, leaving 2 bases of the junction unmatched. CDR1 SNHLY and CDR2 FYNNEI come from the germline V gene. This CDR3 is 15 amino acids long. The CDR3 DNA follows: TGTGCCAGCAGTCCGGGACTAGCGGGGCAAGAGACCCAGTACTTC. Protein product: CASSPGLAGQETQYF.

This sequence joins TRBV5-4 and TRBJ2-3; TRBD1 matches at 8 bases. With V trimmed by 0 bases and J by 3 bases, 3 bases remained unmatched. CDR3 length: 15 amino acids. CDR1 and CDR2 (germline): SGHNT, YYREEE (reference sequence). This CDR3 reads CASSLATGGTDTQYF. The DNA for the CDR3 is TGTGCCAGCAGCTTGGCCACAGGGGGGACAGATACGCAGTATTTT.

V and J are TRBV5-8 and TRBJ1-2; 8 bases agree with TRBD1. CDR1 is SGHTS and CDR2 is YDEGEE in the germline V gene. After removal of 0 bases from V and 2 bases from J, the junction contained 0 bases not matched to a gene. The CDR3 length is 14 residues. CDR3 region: CASSLGQGNYGYTF. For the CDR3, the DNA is TGTGCCAGCAGCTTGGGACAGGGGAACTATGGCTACACCTTC.

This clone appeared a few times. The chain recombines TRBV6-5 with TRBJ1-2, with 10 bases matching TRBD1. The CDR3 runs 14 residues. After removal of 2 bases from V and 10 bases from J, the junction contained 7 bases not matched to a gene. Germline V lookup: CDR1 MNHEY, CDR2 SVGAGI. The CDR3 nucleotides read TGTGCCAGCAGTTACGTGGGGACAGGGGTTGCCTACACCTTC. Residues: CASSYVGTGVAYTF.

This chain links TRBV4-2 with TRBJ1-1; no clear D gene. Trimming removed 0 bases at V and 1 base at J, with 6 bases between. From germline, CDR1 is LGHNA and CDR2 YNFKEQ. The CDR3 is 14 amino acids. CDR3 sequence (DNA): TGTGCCAGCAGCCAAGATCGGGAGAACACTGAAGCTTTCTTT. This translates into CASSQDRENTEAFF.

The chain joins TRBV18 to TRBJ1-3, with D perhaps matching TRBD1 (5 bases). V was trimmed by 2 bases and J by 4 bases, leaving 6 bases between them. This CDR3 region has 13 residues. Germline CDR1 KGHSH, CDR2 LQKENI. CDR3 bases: TGTGCCAGCTCACCAGGGGCAGGAAACACCATATATTTT. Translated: CASSPGAGNTIYF.

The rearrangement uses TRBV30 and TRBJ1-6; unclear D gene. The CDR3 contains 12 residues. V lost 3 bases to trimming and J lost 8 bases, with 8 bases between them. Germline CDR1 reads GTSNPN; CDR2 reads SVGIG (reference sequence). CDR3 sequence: CAWSPQDSPLHF. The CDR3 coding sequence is TGTGCCTGGAGCCCCCAGGATTCACCCCTCCACTTT. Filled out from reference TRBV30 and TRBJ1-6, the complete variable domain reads SQTIHQWPATLVQPVGSPLSLECTVEGTSNPNLYWYRQAAGRGLQLLFYSVGIGQISSEVPQNLSASRPQDRQFILSSKKLLLSDSGFYLCAWSPQDSPLHFGNGTRLTVT.

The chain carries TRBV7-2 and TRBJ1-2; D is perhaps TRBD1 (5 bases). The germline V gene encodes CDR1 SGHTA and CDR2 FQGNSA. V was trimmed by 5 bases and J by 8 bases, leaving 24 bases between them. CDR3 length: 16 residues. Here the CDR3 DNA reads TGTGCCAGCAGCCAACAAAACTTACGCGGCAGGGAAGGCTACACCTTC. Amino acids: CASSQQNLRGREGYTF.

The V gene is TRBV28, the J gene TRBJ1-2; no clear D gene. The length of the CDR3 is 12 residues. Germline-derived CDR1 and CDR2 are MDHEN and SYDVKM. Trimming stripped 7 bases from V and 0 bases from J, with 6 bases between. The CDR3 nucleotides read TGTGCCAGCACGCAGGCTAACTATGGCTACACCTTC. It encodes CASTQANYGYTF.

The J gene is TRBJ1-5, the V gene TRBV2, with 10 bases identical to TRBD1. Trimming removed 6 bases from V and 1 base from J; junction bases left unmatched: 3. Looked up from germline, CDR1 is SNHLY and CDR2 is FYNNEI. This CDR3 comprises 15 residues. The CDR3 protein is CASRTDRGSNQPQHF. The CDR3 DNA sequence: TGTGCCAGCAGGACGGACAGGGGGAGCAATCAGCCCCAGCATTTT.

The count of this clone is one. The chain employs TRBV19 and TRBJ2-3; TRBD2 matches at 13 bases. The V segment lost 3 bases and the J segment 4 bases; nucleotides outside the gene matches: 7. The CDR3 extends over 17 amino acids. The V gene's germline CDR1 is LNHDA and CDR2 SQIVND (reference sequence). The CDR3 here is CASSMGRTSGGADTQYF. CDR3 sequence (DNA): TGTGCCAGTAGTATGGGTCGGACTAGCGGGGGTGCAGATACGCAGTATTTT.

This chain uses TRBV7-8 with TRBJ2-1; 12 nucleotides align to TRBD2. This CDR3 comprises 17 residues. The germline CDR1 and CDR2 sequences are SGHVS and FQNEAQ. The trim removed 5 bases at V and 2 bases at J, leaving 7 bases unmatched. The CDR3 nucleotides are TGTGCCAGCAGCATGACTAGCGGGGGACACCCCTACAATGAGCAGTTCTTC. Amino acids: CASSMTSGGHPYNEQFF. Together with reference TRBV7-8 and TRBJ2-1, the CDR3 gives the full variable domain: GAGVSQSPRYKVAKRGQDVALRCDPISGHVSLFWYQQALGQGPEFLTYFQNEAQLDKSGLPSDRFFAERPEGSVSTLKIQRTQQEDSAVYLCASSMTSGGHPYNEQFFGPGTRLTVL.

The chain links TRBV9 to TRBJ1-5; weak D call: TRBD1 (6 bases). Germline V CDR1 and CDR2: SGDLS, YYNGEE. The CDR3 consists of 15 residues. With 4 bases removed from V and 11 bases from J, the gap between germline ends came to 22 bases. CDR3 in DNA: TGTGCCAGCAGCCTAAGTAGACAGGATGCTTTGGCCCAGCATTTT. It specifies CASSLSRQDALAQHF.

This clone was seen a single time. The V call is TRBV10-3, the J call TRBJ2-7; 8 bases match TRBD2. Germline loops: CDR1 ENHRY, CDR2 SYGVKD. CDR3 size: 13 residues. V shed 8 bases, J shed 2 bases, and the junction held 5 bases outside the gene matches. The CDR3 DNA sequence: TGTGCCATCCGGCGGGAGGCGACCTACGAGCAGTACTTC. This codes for CAIRREATYEQYF.

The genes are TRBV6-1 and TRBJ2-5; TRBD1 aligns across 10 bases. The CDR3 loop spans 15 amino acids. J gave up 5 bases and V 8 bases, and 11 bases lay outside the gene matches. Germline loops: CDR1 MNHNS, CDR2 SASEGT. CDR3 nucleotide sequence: TGTGCCAGCGGAAGGCCGACAGGGGGCGGTGAGACCCAGTACTTC. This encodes CASGRPTGGGETQYF.

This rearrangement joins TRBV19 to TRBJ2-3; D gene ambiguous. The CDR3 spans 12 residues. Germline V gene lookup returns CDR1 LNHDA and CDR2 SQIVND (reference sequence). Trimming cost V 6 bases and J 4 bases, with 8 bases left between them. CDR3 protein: CASRPDSDTQYF. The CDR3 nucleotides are TGTGCCAGTAGGCCAGACTCAGATACGCAGTATTTT.

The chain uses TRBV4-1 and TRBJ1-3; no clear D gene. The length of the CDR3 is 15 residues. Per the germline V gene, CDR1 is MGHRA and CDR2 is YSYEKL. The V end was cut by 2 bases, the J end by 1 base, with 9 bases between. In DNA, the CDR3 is TGCGCCAGCAGCCAAACTTCGGGATCTGGAAACACCATATATTTT. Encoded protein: CASSQTSGSGNTIYF.

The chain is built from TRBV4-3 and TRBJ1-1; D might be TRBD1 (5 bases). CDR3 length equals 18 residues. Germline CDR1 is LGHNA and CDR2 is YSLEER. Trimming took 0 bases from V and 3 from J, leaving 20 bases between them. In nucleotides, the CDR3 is TGCGCCAGCAGCCAAGATCTTTACCCCGACAGAGTCGACACTGAAGCTTTCTTT. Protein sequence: CASSQDLYPDRVDTEAFF.

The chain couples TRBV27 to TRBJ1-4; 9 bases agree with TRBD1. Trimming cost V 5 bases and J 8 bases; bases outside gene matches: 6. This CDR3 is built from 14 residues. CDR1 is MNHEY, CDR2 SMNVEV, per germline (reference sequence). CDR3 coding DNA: TGTGCCAGCAGTAGACAGGGGGTTGAGGAAAAACTGTTTTTT. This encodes CASSRQGVEEKLFF.